These 9 T cell receptor beta chains were sequenced from one sample in a study of cytomegalovirus exposure and HLA in healthy donors. Method: immunoSEQ multiplex PCR; TCRdb's copy keeps in-frame clones and lacks some. In the table there are about 250,000 clones, about 90% of which are singletons. The sample taken for sequencing was PBMCs. The receptors come from a man between 18 and 29 years old in good health and CMV-seropositive.

To note about this clone: Other nucleotide sequences in the sample specify the same CDR3. The genes are TRBV28 and TRBJ2-3; D is undetermined. CDR3 size: 11 residues. The germline V gene has CDR1 MDHEN and CDR2 SYDVKM. V dropped 6 bases and J dropped 2 bases, with 3 bases sitting between them. CDR3 protein: CASSSTDTQYF. The CDR3 DNA is TGTGCCAGCAGCTCCACAGATACGCAGTATTTT. The whole variable domain, remainder taken from reference TRBV28 and TRBJ2-3, is DVKVTQSSRYLVKRTGEKVFLECVQDMDHENMFWYRQDPGLGLRLIYFSYDVKMKEKGDIPEGYSVSREKKERFSLILESASTNQTSMYLCASSSTDTQYFGPGTRLTVL.

This chain joins TRBV7-6 and TRBJ2-5; maybe TRBD2 (6 bases). V dropped 1 base and J dropped 5 bases, with 20 bases sitting between them. Germline CDR1 and CDR2: SGHVS and FNYEAQ. The CDR3 is 17 residues long. The CDR3 nucleotides read TGTGCCAGCAGCTTAGGAGGAGTAGCGGCGAGGTGGGAGACCCAGTACTTC. Protein sequence: CASSLGGVAARWETQYF.

This chain joins TRBV15 and TRBJ2-3; D possibly corresponds to TRBD2 (5 bases). V lost 1 base and J 1 base, leaving 12 bases between the germline ends. Germline CDR1 is LNHNV and CDR2 is YYDKDF (reference sequence). The CDR3 extends over 16 amino acids. CDR3 nucleotide sequence: TGTGCCACCAGCAGAGTATCGGGGTCGGGCACAGATACGCAGTATTTT. Protein product: CATSRVSGSGTDTQYF.

J is TRBJ1-2 and V is TRBV6-6; D gene ambiguous. The CDR3 has 14 amino acids. Trimming took 2 bases from V and 0 from J, leaving 7 bases between them. The germline gives CDR1 MNHNY, CDR2 SVGAGI (reference sequence). Written as DNA, the CDR3 is TGTGCCAGCAGTTACCGGGTAGCTAACTATGGCTACACCTTC. It is translated as CASSYRVANYGYTF.

The chain carries TRBV7-2 and TRBJ1-3; D call uncertain. Trimming pared 0 bases from V and 1 base from J, leaving 7 bases between. The CDR3 contains 15 residues. CDR1 is SGHTA, CDR2 FQGNSA, per germline. The CDR3 DNA follows: TGTGCCAGCAGCTTAGCTTGGGGTTCTGGAAACACCATATATTTT. This gives the protein CASSLAWGSGNTIYF.

The chain couples TRBV6-5 to TRBJ1-1; no clear D gene. V was shortened by 0 bases and J by 4 bases, with 6 bases between the two germline ends. The CDR3 extends over 13 amino acids. The germline CDR1 and CDR2 sequences are MNHEY and SVGAGI. CDR3 in amino acids: CASSYSLGTEAFF. DNA of the CDR3: TGTGCCAGCAGTTACTCGTTAGGCACTGAAGCTTTCTTT.

This chain links TRBV5-1 with TRBJ2-5; either TRBD1 or TRBD2 may fit D (5 bases each). Trimming removed 4 bases at V and 4 bases at J, with 23 bases between. This CDR3 is built from 17 residues. The germline V gene has CDR1 SGHRS and CDR2 YFSETQ. The CDR3 loop is CASSEGTAGPGLETQYF. The DNA of the CDR3 is TGCGCCAGCAGCGAGGGGACCGCTGGTCCGGGTCTAGAGACCCAGTACTTC.

The chain couples TRBV6-5 to TRBJ2-7; 10 bases map to TRBD1. V was pared by 6 bases and J by 2 bases, with 7 bases of the junction left unmatched. This CDR3 has 15 residues. Germline V gives CDR1 MNHEY, CDR2 SVGAGI. CDR3 protein: CASRTGTGDPYEQYF. The CDR3 DNA is TGTGCCAGCAGGACCGGGACAGGGGATCCCTACGAGCAGTACTTC.

The chain is built from TRBV7-8 and TRBJ2-7; D is unresolved. This CDR3 is 16 amino acids long. The V gene's germline CDR1 is SGHVS and CDR2 FQNEAQ. V was pared by 0 bases and J by 1 base, with 13 bases between. The CDR3 here is CASSLAPPSISYEQYF. The CDR3 DNA reads as TGTGCCAGCAGCTTAGCGCCCCCTTCCATTTCCTACGAGCAGTACTTC.